This T cell receptor beta chain was obtained from a study of blood T cell repertoires in COVID-19. CDR3 size: 14 residues. Per the germline V gene, CDR1 is MNHEY and CDR2 is SMNVEV (reference sequence). Unmatched junction bases numbered 2, after V lost 6 bases and J lost 3 bases. Original handling: Cell counts per sample came from amplifying reference gene primers. Measured with immunoSEQ multiplex PCR; TCRdb has only the in-frame clones, and not every one. V and J calls and clone size are as listed in that table; D and trimming were resolved from the DNA. The table shows over 130,000 clones, with around 90% occurring only once.

This TCR was sampled from a human donor with COVID-19, enrolled during active disease. The donor label of this sample is uncertain. The rearrangement joins TRBV27 to TRBJ2-7; 13 nucleotides align to TRBD2. Sequences were obtained from peripheral blood. CDR3 DNA: TGTGCCAGCAGCCGACTAGCGGGAGGCTACGAGCAGTACTTC. This sequence encodes CASSRLAGGYEQYF.